The 12 T cell receptor beta chains reported below all come from one sample, sequenced in a study of PD-L1 blockade in urothelial cancer. Documented time point: pretreatment peripheral blood. TCRdb keeps only in-frame clones here, not all; method: immunoSEQ multiplex PCR. The sample holds 72,000 or so clones, around 87% seen once. The sequencing used PBMCs, collected around atezolizumab (anti-PD-L1) treatment. The receptors stem from a man aged 60-69 years with urothelial cancer.

The chain employs TRBV11-1 and TRBJ2-5; 9 bases align to TRBD1. V gave up 5 bases and J gave up 3 bases; unmatched junction bases: 4. There are 14 residues in the CDR3. The V gene's germline CDR1 is SGHAT and CDR2 FQDESV (reference sequence). CDR3 DNA sequence: TGTGCCAGCAGCAATGGACAGGGGAAAGAGACCCAGTACTTC. Its translation is CASSNGQGKETQYF. The whole variable domain, remainder taken from reference TRBV11-1 and TRBJ2-5, is EAEVAQSPRYKITEKSQAVAFWCDPISGHATLYWYRQILGQGPELLVQFQDESVVDDSQLPKDRFSAERLKGVDSTLKIQPAELGDSAMYLCASSNGQGKETQYFGPGTRLLVL.

The gene calls are TRBV7-2 and TRBJ2-1, with 7 bases aligning to TRBD1. The CDR3 is 19 residues long. Unmatched junction bases numbered 12, after V lost 1 base and J lost 0 bases. Germline CDR1 and CDR2: SGHTA and FQGNSA. CDR3: CASSLVVLDRISSYNEQFF. The DNA of the CDR3 is TGTGCCAGCAGCTTAGTAGTTTTGGACAGGATAAGCTCCTACAATGAGCAGTTCTTC. Supplemented by reference TRBV7-2 and TRBJ2-1, the full variable domain reads GAGVSQSPSNKVTEKGKDVELRCDPISGHTALYWYRQSLGQGLEFLIYFQGNSAPDKSGLPSDRFSAERTGGSVSTLTIQRTQQEDSAVYLCASSLVVLDRISSYNEQFFGPGTRLTVL.

The CDR3 spells CASSPPPGETQYF. The CDR3 DNA reads TGTGCCAGCAGTCCCCCCCCGGGGGAGACCCAGTACTTC. The chain has TRBV6-6 and TRBJ2-5; perhaps TRBD2 as D (5 bases). Germline CDR1 reads MNHNY; CDR2 reads SVGAGI (reference sequence). V lost 5 bases, J lost 5 bases, and 12 bases lay in between. The CDR3 has 13 residues.

The chain has TRBV11-1 and TRBJ1-2; D possibly corresponds to TRBD1 (5 bases). Trimming pared 5 bases from V and 10 bases from J, leaving 20 bases between. CDR1 SGHAT and CDR2 FQDESV come from the germline V gene (reference sequence). The CDR3 covers 14 residues. The CDR3 here is CASSPRQGSDYYTF. CDR3 sequence (DNA): TGTGCCAGCAGCCCGCGGCAGGGAAGTGATTACTACACCTTC. Combining the CDR3 with reference TRBV11-1 and TRBJ1-2 gives the whole variable domain EAEVAQSPRYKITEKSQAVAFWCDPISGHATLYWYRQILGQGPELLVQFQDESVVDDSQLPKDRFSAERLKGVDSTLKIQPAELGDSAMYLCASSPRQGSDYYTFGSGTRLTVV.

Relative to its sample, this clone is medium-sized. The chain couples TRBV5-5 to TRBJ2-2, with D possibly TRBD2 on 6 matching bases. The length of the CDR3 is 16 residues. The germline gives CDR1 SGHKS, CDR2 YYEKEE (reference sequence). Trimming left V 3 bases short and J 5 bases short, with 17 bases between. This CDR3 reads CASSSRGGGDTGELFF. The CDR3, as DNA: TGTGCCAGCAGCTCTAGAGGTGGAGGGGATACCGGGGAGCTGTTTTTT.

The CDR3 is CASSVALAGESDTQYF. Here the CDR3 DNA reads TGTGCCAGCAGCGTAGCCCTAGCGGGGGAGTCAGATACGCAGTATTTT. The gene calls are TRBV9 and TRBJ2-3, with 10 bases identical to TRBD2. The CDR3 length is 16 residues. Looked up from germline, CDR1 is SGDLS and CDR2 is YYNGEE. J was trimmed by 4 bases and V by 0 bases; bases with no gene match: 5.

The V and J genes are TRBV4-3 and TRBJ2-3; 10 nucleotides agree with TRBD2. V was pared by 1 base and J by 5 bases, with 6 bases of the junction left unmatched. Germline values: CDR1 LGHNA, CDR2 YSLEER. The CDR3 is 16 residues long. The CDR3 DNA is TGCGCCAGCAGCCAAGGGGCTAGCGGGGGAGGAGATACGCAGTATTTT. Its protein product is CASSQGASGGGDTQYF.

This chain uses TRBV6-1 with TRBJ2-7; D remains ambiguous. Trimming removed 2 bases at V and 13 bases at J, with 15 bases between. The germline V gene has CDR1 MNHNS and CDR2 SASEGT. CDR3 size: 12 residues. CDR3 coding DNA: TGTGCCAGCAGTGAATTTACTCCGAGACAATACTTC. Protein: CASSEFTPRQYF.

J is TRBJ2-3 and V is TRBV7-3; the D gene is possibly TRBD2 (6 bases). Germline values: CDR1 SGHTA, CDR2 FQGTGA. Trimming took off 5 bases at V and 2 bases at J, with 14 bases between the two ends. The length of the CDR3 is 15 residues. As DNA, the CDR3 is TGTGCCAGCAGCAAATCGGGACTCTACACAGATACGCAGTATTTT. This sequence encodes CASSKSGLYTDTQYF.

The rearrangement joins TRBV5-1 to TRBJ2-7, with 7 bases lining up with TRBD1. The germline V gene has CDR1 SGHRS and CDR2 YFSETQ. The junction had 3 bases not matched to a gene; V was cut back by 0 bases and J by 6 bases. The CDR3 contains 13 residues. The CDR3: CASSLGQGGEQYF. CDR3 coding DNA: TGCGCCAGCAGCTTGGGACAGGGCGGCGAGCAGTACTTC. Full variable domain (rest looked up from reference TRBV5-1 and TRBJ2-7): KAGVTQTPRYLIKTRGQQVTLSCSPISGHRSVSWYQQTPGQGLQFLFEYFSETQRNKGNFPGRFSGRQFSNSRSEMNVSTLELGDSALYLCASSLGQGGEQYFGPGTRLTVT.

This clone was seen a single time. The CDR3: CASRDDRPPQHF. The CDR3 nucleotides are TGTGCCAGCAGGGATGACAGGCCGCCCCAGCATTTT. The chain is built from TRBV2 and TRBJ1-5, with a tentative D call TRBD1 (6 bases). Per the germline V gene, CDR1 is SNHLY and CDR2 is FYNNEI. The CDR3 length is 12 residues. Trimming removed 6 bases at V and 9 bases at J, with 12 bases between.

The chain recombines TRBV6-1 with TRBJ2-5; D call uncertain. Germline V gives CDR1 MNHNS, CDR2 SASEGT. The CDR3 sequence is 11 residues long. Deletions cut 8 bases from V and 5 bases from J, with 9 bases between. The chain's CDR3 is CASRDLETQYF. DNA for the CDR3: TGTGCCAGCCGAGATTTGGAGACCCAGTACTTC.